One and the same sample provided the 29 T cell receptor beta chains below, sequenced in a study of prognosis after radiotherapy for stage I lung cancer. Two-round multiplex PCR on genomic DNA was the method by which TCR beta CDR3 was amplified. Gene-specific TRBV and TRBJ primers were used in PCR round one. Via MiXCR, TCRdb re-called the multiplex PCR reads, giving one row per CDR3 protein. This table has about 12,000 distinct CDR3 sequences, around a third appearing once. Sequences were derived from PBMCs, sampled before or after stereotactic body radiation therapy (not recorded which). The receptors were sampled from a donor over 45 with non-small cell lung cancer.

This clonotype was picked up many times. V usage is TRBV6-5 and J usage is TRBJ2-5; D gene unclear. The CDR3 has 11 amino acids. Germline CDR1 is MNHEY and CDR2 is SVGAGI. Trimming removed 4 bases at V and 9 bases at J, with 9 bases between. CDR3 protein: CASSLGSAQYF. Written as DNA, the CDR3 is TGTGCCAGCAGTTTGGGGTCGGCCCAGTACTTC.

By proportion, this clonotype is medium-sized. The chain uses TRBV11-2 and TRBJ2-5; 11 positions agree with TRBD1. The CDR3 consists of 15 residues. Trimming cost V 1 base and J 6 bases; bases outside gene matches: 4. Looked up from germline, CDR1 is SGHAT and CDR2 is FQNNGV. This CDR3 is CASSLGTGGAQTQYF. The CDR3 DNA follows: TGTGCCAGCAGCTTAGGGACAGGGGGCGCTCAGACCCAGTACTTC.

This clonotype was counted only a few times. DNA of the CDR3: TGTGCCAGCAGTTTATCCCCGCTCGGATCGGTGACGTATTTT. Protein product: CASSLSPLGSVTYF. The chain is built from TRBV27 and TRBJ2-3; D not resolved. Trimming cost V 0 bases and J 14 bases, with 18 bases left between them. CDR3 length equals 14 residues. Germline CDR1 is MNHEY and CDR2 is SMNVEV (reference sequence).

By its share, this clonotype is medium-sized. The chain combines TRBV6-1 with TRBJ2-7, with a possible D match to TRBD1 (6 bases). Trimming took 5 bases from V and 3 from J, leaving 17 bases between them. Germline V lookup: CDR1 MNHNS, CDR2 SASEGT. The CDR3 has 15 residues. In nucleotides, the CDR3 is TGTGCCAGCAGTCCCCCGCAGGGGCACCACTACGAGCAGTACTTC. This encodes CASSPPQGHHYEQYF.

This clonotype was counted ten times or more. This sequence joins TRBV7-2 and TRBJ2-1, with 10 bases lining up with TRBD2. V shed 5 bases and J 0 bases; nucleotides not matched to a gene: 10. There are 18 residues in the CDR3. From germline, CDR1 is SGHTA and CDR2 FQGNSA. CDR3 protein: CASSRRASGGLSYNEQFF. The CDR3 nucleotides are TGTGCCAGCAGCCGTCGGGCTAGCGGGGGTCTCTCCTACAATGAGCAGTTCTTC.

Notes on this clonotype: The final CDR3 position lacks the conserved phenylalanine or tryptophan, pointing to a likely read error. CDR3: CASSYSPYQPQHL. The DNA for the CDR3 is TGTGCCAGCAGTTACTCTCCATATCAGCCCCAGCATCTT. The chain has TRBV6-5 and TRBJ1-5, with D uncertain. The V and J ends lost 0 bases and 5 bases respectively, with 5 bases between them. Germline V gives CDR1 MNHEY, CDR2 SVGAGI. The CDR3 covers 13 residues.

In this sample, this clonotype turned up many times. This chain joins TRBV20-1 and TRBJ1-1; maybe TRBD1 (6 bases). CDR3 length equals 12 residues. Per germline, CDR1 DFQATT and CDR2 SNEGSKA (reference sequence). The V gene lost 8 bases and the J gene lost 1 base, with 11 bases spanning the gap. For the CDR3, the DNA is TGCAGTACCGGCAGGGGGAACACTGAAGCTTTCTTT. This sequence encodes CSTGRGNTEAFF.

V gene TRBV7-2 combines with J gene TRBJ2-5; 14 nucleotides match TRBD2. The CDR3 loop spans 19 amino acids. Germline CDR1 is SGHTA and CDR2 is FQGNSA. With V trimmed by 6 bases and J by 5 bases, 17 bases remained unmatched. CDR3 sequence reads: CASSLERHRTSGGWETQYF. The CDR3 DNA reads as TGTGCCAGCAGTCTAGAACGCCATCGGACTAGCGGGGGGTGGGAGACCCAGTACTTC.

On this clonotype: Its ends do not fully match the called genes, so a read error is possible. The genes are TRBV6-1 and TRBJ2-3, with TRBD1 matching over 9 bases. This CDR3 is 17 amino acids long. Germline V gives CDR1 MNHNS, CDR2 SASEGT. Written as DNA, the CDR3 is TGTGCCAGCAGTGAAGAGGAGCCCGGGACAGGGTTAGATACGCAGTACTTT. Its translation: CASSEEEPGTGLDTQYF.

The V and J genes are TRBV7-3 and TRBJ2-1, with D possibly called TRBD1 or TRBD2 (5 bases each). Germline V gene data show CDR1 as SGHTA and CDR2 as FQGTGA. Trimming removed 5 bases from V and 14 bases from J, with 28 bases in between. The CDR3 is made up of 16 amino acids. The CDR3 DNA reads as TGTGCCAGCAGCCCCGGTGGGGGATGGGGTGACAATGGGGAGTTCTTC. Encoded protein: CASSPGGGWGDNGEFF.

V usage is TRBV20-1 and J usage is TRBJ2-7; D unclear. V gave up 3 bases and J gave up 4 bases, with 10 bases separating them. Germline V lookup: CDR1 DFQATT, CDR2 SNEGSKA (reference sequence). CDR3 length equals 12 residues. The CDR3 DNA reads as TGCAGTGCTAGTATAGCCTCTTACGAGCAGTACTTC. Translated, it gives CSASIASYEQYF.

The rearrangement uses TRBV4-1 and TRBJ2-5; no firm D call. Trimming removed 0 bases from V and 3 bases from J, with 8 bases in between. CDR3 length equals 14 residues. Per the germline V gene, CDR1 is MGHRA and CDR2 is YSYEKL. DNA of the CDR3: TGCGCCAGCAGCCAAGAGTTAACAGAAGAGACCCAGTACTTC. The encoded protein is CASSQELTEETQYF.

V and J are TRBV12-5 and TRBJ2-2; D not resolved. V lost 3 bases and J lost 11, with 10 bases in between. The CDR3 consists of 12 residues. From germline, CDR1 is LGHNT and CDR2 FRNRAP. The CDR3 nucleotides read TGTGCTAGTGGTTTTCAGACCGTTGAGCTGTTTTTT. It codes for CASGFQTVELFF.

The DNA for the CDR3 is TGTGCCAGCAGTAGAGTTTCCTACGAGCAGTACTTC. Translated, it gives CASSRVSYEQYF. This chain connects TRBV12-3 or TRBV12-4 to TRBJ2-7; D ambiguous. Trimming pared 5 bases from V and 1 base from J, leaving 6 bases between. The length of the CDR3 is 12 residues.

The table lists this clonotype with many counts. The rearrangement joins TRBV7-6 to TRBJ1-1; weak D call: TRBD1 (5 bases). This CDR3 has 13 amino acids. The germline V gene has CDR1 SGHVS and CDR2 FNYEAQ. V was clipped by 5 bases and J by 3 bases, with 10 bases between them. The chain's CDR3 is CASSQQEYTEAFF. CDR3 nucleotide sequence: TGTGCCAGCAGCCAACAGGAGTACACTGAAGCTTTCTTT.

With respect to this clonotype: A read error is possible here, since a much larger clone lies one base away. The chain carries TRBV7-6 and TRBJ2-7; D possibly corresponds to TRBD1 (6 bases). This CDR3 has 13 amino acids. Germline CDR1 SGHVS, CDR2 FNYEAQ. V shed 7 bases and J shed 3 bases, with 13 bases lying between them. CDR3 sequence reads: CASNFQGIYEQYF. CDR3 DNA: TGTGCCAGCAACTTTCAGGGGATCTACGAGCAGTACTTC.

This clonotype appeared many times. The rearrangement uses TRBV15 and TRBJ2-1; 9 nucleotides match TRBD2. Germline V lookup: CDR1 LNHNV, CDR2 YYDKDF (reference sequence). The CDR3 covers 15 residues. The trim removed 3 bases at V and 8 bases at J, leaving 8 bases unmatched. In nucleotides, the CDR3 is TGTGCCACCAGCAGGCGTGGCGGGGGGGCTCATGAGCAGTTCTTC. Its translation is CATSRRGGGAHEQFF.

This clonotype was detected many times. The CDR3 protein is CSVRDIDYGYTF. As DNA, the CDR3 is TGCAGCGTTCGGGACATCGACTATGGCTACACCTTC. This chain connects TRBV29-1 to TRBJ1-2, with D perhaps matching TRBD1 (6 bases). Trimming cost V 5 bases and J 3 bases, with 10 bases left between them. Germline CDR1 reads SQVTM; CDR2 reads ANQGSEA. CDR3 size: 12 residues. Full variable domain (outside the CDR3, taken from reference TRBV29-1 and TRBJ1-2): SAVISQKPSRDICQRGTSLTIQCQVDSQVTMMFWYRQQPGQSLTLIATANQGSEATYESGFVIDKFPISRPNLTFSTLTVSNMSPEDSSIYLCSVRDIDYGYTFGSGTRLTVV.

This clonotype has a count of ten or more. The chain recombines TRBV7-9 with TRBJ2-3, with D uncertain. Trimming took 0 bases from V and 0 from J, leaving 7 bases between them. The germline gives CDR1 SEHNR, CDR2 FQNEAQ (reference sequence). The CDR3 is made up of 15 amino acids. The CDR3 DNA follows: TGTGCCAGCAGCTTAGCTGGCAGTAGCACAGATACGCAGTATTTT. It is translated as CASSLAGSSTDTQYF.

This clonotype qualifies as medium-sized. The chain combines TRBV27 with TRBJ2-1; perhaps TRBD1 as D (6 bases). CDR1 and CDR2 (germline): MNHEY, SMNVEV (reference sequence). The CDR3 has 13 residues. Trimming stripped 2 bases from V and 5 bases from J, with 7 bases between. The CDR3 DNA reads TGTGCCAGCAGTTTAGGGACAAACAATGAGCAGTTCTTC. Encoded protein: CASSLGTNNEQFF.

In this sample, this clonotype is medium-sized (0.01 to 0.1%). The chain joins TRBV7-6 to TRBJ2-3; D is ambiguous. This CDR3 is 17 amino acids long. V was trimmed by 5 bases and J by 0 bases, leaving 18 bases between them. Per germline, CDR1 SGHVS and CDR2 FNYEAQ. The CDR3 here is CASSHTIGGPSTDTQYF. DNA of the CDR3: TGTGCCAGCAGCCACACAATTGGCGGACCCAGCACAGATACGCAGTATTTT.

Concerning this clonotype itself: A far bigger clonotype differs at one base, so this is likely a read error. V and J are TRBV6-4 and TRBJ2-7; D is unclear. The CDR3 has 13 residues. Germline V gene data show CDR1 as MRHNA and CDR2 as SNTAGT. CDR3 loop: CTSSTMGSYEQYF. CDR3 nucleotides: TGTACCAGCAGTACCATGGGGTCCTACGAGCAGTACTTC.

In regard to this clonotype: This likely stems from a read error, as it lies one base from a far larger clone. Here the CDR3 DNA reads TGTGCCAGCAGTTTCCGCGACTGGGGCGAGCCCCAGCATTTT. Protein product: CASSFRDWGEPQHF. The chain couples TRBV7-3 to TRBJ1-5, with D perhaps TRBD1 (5 bases). Germline loops: CDR1 SGHTA, CDR2 FQGTGA. V was cut by 6 bases and J by 8 bases, with 17 bases left in between. This CDR3 spans 14 amino acids.

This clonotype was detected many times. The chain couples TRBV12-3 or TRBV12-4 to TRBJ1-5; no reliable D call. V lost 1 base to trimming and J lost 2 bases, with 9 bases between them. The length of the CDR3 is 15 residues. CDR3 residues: CASSLGVMGNQPQHF. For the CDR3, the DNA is TGTGCCAGCAGTTTAGGGGTAATGGGCAATCAGCCCCAGCATTTT.

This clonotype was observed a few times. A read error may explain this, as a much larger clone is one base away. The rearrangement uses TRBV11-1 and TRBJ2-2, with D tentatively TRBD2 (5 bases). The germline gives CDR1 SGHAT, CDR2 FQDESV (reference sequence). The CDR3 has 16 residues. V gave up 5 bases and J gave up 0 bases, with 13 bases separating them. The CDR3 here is CASSPPGGSNTGELFF. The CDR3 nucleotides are TGTGCCAGCAGCCCCCCAGGCGGGTCGAACACCGGGGAGCTGTTTTTT. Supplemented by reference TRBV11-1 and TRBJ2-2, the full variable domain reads EAEVAQSPRYKITEKSQAVAFWCDPISGHATLYWYRQILGQGPELLVQFQDESVVDDSQLPKDRFSAERLKGVDSTLKIQPAELGDSAMYLCASSPPGGSNTGELFFGEGSRLTVL.

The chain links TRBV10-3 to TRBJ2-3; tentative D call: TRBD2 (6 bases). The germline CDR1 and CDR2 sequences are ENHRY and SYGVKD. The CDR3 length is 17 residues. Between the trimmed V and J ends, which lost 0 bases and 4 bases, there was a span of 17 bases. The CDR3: CAISESSVGGSADTQYF. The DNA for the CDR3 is TGTGCCATCAGTGAGTCGAGTGTCGGGGGATCAGCAGATACGCAGTATTTT.

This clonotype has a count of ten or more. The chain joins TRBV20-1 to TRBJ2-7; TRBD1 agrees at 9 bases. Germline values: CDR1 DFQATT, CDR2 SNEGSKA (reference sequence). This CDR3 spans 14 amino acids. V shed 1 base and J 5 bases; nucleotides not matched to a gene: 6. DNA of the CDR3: TGCAGTGCTAGAGCCGGGACAGGGATAAACGAGCAGTACTTC. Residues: CSARAGTGINEQYF.

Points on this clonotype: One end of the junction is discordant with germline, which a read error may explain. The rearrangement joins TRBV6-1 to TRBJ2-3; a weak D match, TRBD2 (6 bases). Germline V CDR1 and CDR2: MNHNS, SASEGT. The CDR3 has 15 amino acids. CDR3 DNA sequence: TGTGCCAGCAAGGTGAGCGGGCCCTACACATATACGCAGTATTTT. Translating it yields CASKVSGPYTYTQYF.

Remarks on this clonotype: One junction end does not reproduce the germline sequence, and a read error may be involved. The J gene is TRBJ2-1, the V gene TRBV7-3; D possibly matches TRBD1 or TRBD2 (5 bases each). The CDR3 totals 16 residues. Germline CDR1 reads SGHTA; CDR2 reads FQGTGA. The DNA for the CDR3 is TGTGCAAGCAGCCCCGGTGGGGGATGGGGTGACAGTGAGCAGTTCTTC. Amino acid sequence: CASSPGGGWGDSEQFF.